This T cell receptor (beta chain) appears in the sequencing data of a study of blood T cell repertoires in COVID-19. About the research overall: Acute and convalescent COVID-19 samples came from the United States, Italy and Spain. Nucleic acid was either cDNA or gDNA, and it came from T cells, B-cell-depleted T cells, or PBMCs.

TCRdb's table, derived via immunoSEQ multiplex PCR, lists solely in-frame clones and lacks some. The table includes a few hundred thousand clones, approximately 85% detected once. This clone occurred a few times. This CDR3 comprises 17 residues. Trimming removed 2 bases from V and 0 bases from J, with 13 bases in between. Germline CDR1 is MGHRA and CDR2 is YSYEKL. The source material was peripheral blood. This chain uses TRBV4-1 with TRBJ1-4; D is unclear. This clonotype originated in a man aged 45-60 years with active or convalescent COVID-19. CDR3 region: CASSQRWQVATNEKLFF. For the CDR3, the DNA is TGCGCCAGCAGCCAAAGGTGGCAGGTCGCAACTAATGAAAAACTGTTTTTT.